The 28 T cell receptor beta chains listed next were all sequenced from one sample in a study of blood T cell repertoires in COVID-19. Profiling relied on immunoSEQ multiplex PCR, and the TCRdb table lists in-frame clones only, not all of them. The top ten clones hold 2% to 2.5% of a sample with about 280,000 clones, about 86% of them seen once. Sequencing was done on a sample of peripheral blood. The receptor set was obtained from a woman aged 25 to 39 who had recovered from COVID-19.

This chain uses TRBV18 with TRBJ1-4; D perhaps matches TRBD1 (6 bases). The CDR3 has 16 amino acids. Germline V gives CDR1 KGHSH, CDR2 LQKENI. Deletions cut 3 bases from V and 6 bases from J, with 17 bases between. This CDR3 reads CASSPGQGPFDEKLFF. The DNA of the CDR3 is TGTGCCAGCTCACCGGGCCAGGGGCCTTTCGATGAAAAACTGTTTTTT.

The chain uses TRBV11-2 and TRBJ2-3, with D unclear. CDR1 is SGHAT and CDR2 is FQNNGV in the germline V gene. CDR3 length equals 14 residues. V was shortened by 1 base and J by 4 bases, with 9 bases between the two germline ends. The DNA for the CDR3 is TGTGCCAGCAGCTTAGGTACAGCCCCAGATACGCAGTATTTT. Protein product: CASSLGTAPDTQYF. The full variable domain, its missing parts supplied by reference TRBV11-2 and TRBJ2-3, is EAGVAQSPRYKIIEKRQSVAFWCNPISGHATLYWYQQILGQGPKLLIQFQNNGVVDDSQLPKDRFSAERLKGVDSTLKIQPAKLEDSAVYLCASSLGTAPDTQYFGPGTRLTVL.

The rearrangement joins TRBV15 to TRBJ2-1; tentative D call: TRBD2 (6 bases). This CDR3 has 14 residues. V gave up 0 bases and J gave up 6 bases, with 9 bases separating them. Germline V lookup: CDR1 LNHNV, CDR2 YYDKDF (reference sequence). CDR3 sequence (DNA): TGTGCCACCAGCAGAGATCGGGAGACCAATGAGCAGTTCTTC. This codes for CATSRDRETNEQFF.

This chain connects TRBV7-2 to TRBJ1-6, with 7 positions matching TRBD1. Germline V gene lookup returns CDR1 SGHTA and CDR2 FQGNSA. The CDR3 consists of 15 residues. The V gene end was trimmed by 3 bases and the J gene end by 8 bases; junction bases not matched to a gene: 7. The CDR3 nucleotides are TGTGCCAGCAGCTTGGGACAGCCCGGGCATTCACCCCTCCACTTT. Translating gives CASSLGQPGHSPLHF.

Only one count was recorded for this clone. V usage is TRBV2 and J usage is TRBJ1-1, with a weak D call TRBD1 (6 bases). The V and J ends lost 6 bases and 0 bases respectively, with 11 bases between them. This CDR3 region has 14 residues. In germline, CDR1 is SNHLY, CDR2 FYNNEI. CDR3 in DNA: TGTGCCAGCAGGATCGGGACACTGAACACTGAAGCTTTCTTT. It translates to CASRIGTLNTEAFF.

Only one count was recorded for this clone. The gene calls are TRBV7-8 and TRBJ2-1, with D tentatively TRBD2 (5 bases). CDR1 SGHVS and CDR2 FQNEAQ come from the germline V gene. This CDR3 comprises 16 residues. The V end lost 5 bases, the J end lost 0 bases, and 14 bases lay between the germline ends. The CDR3 reads CASSPGVASSYNEQFF. Written as DNA, the CDR3 is TGTGCCAGCAGCCCCGGGGTCGCCAGCTCCTACAATGAGCAGTTCTTC.

V usage is TRBV19 and J usage is TRBJ2-3; 8 positions agree with TRBD1. Germline CDR1 is LNHDA and CDR2 is SQIVND (reference sequence). This CDR3 region has 17 residues. V was pared by 4 bases and J by 3 bases, with 12 bases of the junction left unmatched. CDR3 residues: CASSTRQGPRATDTQYF. CDR3 DNA: TGTGCCAGTAGTACAAGACAGGGGCCGAGGGCAACAGATACGCAGTATTTT.

The chain is built from TRBV5-4 and TRBJ1-1; 7 bases fit TRBD1. Per the germline V gene, CDR1 is SGHNT and CDR2 is YYREEE (reference sequence). Trimming removed 1 base from V and 0 bases from J; junction bases left unmatched: 0. The CDR3 has 14 residues. For the CDR3, the DNA is TGTGCCAGCAGCTTGAGGGGGCTGAACACTGAAGCTTTCTTT. Its translation is CASSLRGLNTEAFF.

This rearrangement joins TRBV6-1 to TRBJ1-6; TRBD1 aligns across 8 bases. The V and J ends lost 3 bases and 7 bases, in that order; junction bases with no gene match: 2. CDR1 MNHNS and CDR2 SASEGT come from the germline V gene. The CDR3 spans 14 residues. In DNA, the CDR3 is TGTGCCAGCAGTGACACAGGGGGAAATTCACCCCTCCACTTT. This gives the protein CASSDTGGNSPLHF.

The chain combines TRBV5-4 with TRBJ1-6; D may be TRBD1 (5 bases). Germline assignment: CDR1 SGHNT and CDR2 YYREEE (reference sequence). The CDR3 consists of 15 residues. With 2 bases removed from V and 6 bases from J, the gap between germline ends came to 12 bases. The chain's CDR3 is CASSFGGEGNSPLHF. The CDR3 DNA follows: TGTGCCAGCAGCTTCGGGGGAGAGGGTAATTCACCCCTCCACTTT.

The chain carries TRBV5-5 and TRBJ2-3; weak D call: TRBD2 (5 bases). V dropped 0 bases and J dropped 2 bases, with 13 bases sitting between them. This CDR3 spans 16 amino acids. The germline V gene encodes CDR1 SGHKS and CDR2 YYEKEE (reference sequence). The CDR3 nucleotides read TGTGCCAGCAGCTTGGCGGGGTTCATTAACACAGATACGCAGTATTTT. It codes for CASSLAGFINTDTQYF.

This clone was observed a few times. The V gene is TRBV6-1, the J gene TRBJ1-2; perhaps TRBD1 as D (5 bases). CDR3 length equals 13 residues. V was shortened by 3 bases and J by 4 bases, with 9 bases between the two germline ends. CDR1 MNHNS and CDR2 SASEGT come from the germline V gene. Written as DNA, the CDR3 is TGTGCCAGCAGTGACCGGGGGACCTATGGCTACACCTTC. Residues: CASSDRGTYGYTF.

The chain uses TRBV19 and TRBJ2-4; 7 nucleotides align to TRBD1. This CDR3 is 16 amino acids long. Germline V gene data show CDR1 as LNHDA and CDR2 as SQIVND (reference sequence). J lost 0 bases, V lost 6 bases, and 8 bases had no gene match. In DNA, the CDR3 is TGTGCCAGTAGGTCGGGGACAGCAATAGCCAAAAACATTCAGTACTTC. As protein: CASRSGTAIAKNIQYF.

This sequence joins TRBV12-3 or TRBV12-4 and TRBJ2-3; 7 nucleotides match TRBD2. V dropped 4 bases and J dropped 10; count of bases not matched to a gene: 8. The CDR3 totals 13 residues. CDR3 protein: CASSSIGGNPQYF. CDR3 DNA sequence: TGTGCCAGCAGTTCTATCGGGGGGAATCCGCAGTATTTT.

The chain employs TRBV20-1 and TRBJ1-3; D remains unclear. Germline V lookup: CDR1 DFQATT, CDR2 SNEGSKA (reference sequence). This CDR3 has 14 residues. Deletions cut 3 bases from V and 0 bases from J, with 9 bases between. The CDR3 bases are TGCAGTGCTAGTGGGCCTTACTCTGGAAACACCATATATTTT. Protein sequence: CSASGPYSGNTIYF.

The chain joins TRBV6-2 or TRBV6-3 to TRBJ2-7; TRBD1 matches at 9 bases. After removal of 4 bases from V and 6 bases from J, the junction contained 10 bases not matched to a gene. Germline V CDR1 and CDR2: MNHEY, SVGEGT. The CDR3 runs to 15 residues. CDR3 amino acids: CASSSGTGKWSEQYF. DNA for the CDR3: TGTGCCAGCAGTTCCGGGACAGGGAAATGGAGCGAGCAGTACTTC.

V gene TRBV4-1 combines with J gene TRBJ2-7; D might be TRBD2 (6 bases). CDR1 and CDR2 (germline): MGHRA, YSYEKL. This CDR3 contains 15 residues. The V gene lost 2 bases and the J gene lost 2 bases, with 13 bases spanning the gap. The CDR3 loop reads CASSQLGTGAYEQYF. The CDR3 DNA sequence: TGCGCCAGCAGCCAACTAGGGACTGGGGCCTACGAGCAGTACTTC.

V gene TRBV24-1 combines with J gene TRBJ2-7; 7 nucleotides match TRBD1. The germline V gene encodes CDR1 KGHDR and CDR2 SFDVKD. V shed 6 bases and J 6 bases; nucleotides not matched to a gene: 10. CDR3 length: 14 residues. CDR3 in amino acids: CATSKGAGRTEQYF. The CDR3, as DNA: TGTGCCACCAGTAAGGGGGCAGGGCGGACCGAGCAGTACTTC.

V is TRBV24-1 and J is TRBJ2-1; 7 bases are a match to TRBD1. Germline-derived CDR1 and CDR2 are KGHDR and SFDVKD. This CDR3 comprises 13 residues. V shed 4 bases and J 10 bases; nucleotides not matched to a gene: 6. CDR3 protein: CATSDPGQTEQFF. CDR3 in DNA: TGTGCCACCAGTGACCCGGGACAGACCGAGCAGTTCTTC.

V and J are TRBV7-9 and TRBJ1-4, with D unresolved. V lost 1 base, J lost 5 bases, and 11 bases lay in between. The CDR3 covers 15 residues. The V gene's germline CDR1 is SEHNR and CDR2 FQNEAQ (reference sequence). The CDR3 nucleotides are TGTGCCAGCAGCTTAGGGGCAGCTCCAAATGAAAAACTGTTTTTT. Translation: CASSLGAAPNEKLFF. Full variable domain (remainder filled in from reference TRBV7-9 and TRBJ1-4): DTGVSQNPRHKITKRGQNVTFRCDPISEHNRLYWYRQTLGQGPEFLTYFQNEAQLEKSRLLSDRFSAERPKGSFSTLEIQRTEQGDSAMYLCASSLGAAPNEKLFFGSGTQLSVL.

The chain has TRBV5-1 and TRBJ1-4; no clear D gene. This CDR3 is built from 16 residues. Between the trimmed V and J ends, which lost 4 bases and 8 bases, there was a span of 21 bases. Germline-derived CDR1 and CDR2 are SGHRS and YFSETQ. The CDR3 loop is CASSPHLAAGDEKLFF. The CDR3 DNA sequence: TGCGCCAGCAGCCCCCATTTGGCGGCGGGAGACGAAAAACTGTTTTTT.

The chain uses TRBV3-1 (or the pseudogene TRBV3-2) and TRBJ1-2, with D tentatively TRBD1 (5 bases). V lost 6 bases and J 3 bases, leaving 14 bases between the germline ends. The CDR3 contains 14 residues. Germline V gene data show CDR1 as LGHDT and CDR2 as YNNKEL (reference sequence). The CDR3 spells CASSGAGRHYGYTF. As DNA, the CDR3 is TGTGCCAGCAGTGGGGCAGGGCGACACTATGGCTACACCTTC.

The J gene is TRBJ1-1, the V gene TRBV2; D perhaps matches TRBD1 (6 bases). The V gene's germline CDR1 is SNHLY and CDR2 FYNNEI. V was shortened by 8 bases and J by 1 base, with 14 bases between the two germline ends. CDR3 length equals 14 residues. The DNA for the CDR3 is TGTGCCAGCGGCACCGGGACACGGAACACTGAAGCTTTCTTT. This sequence encodes CASGTGTRNTEAFF.

The chain has TRBV9 and TRBJ2-5; TRBD2 matches at 14 bases. The CDR3 is 16 residues long. CDR1 and CDR2 (germline): SGDLS, YYNGEE. J was trimmed by 5 bases and V by 2 bases; bases with no gene match: 5. CDR3 region: CASSVGLAGVRETQYF. The CDR3 DNA sequence: TGTGCCAGCAGCGTGGGACTAGCGGGAGTGAGGGAGACCCAGTACTTC.

The chain recombines TRBV13 with TRBJ1-1, with D tentatively TRBD1 (6 bases). Trimming left V 1 base short and J 5 bases short, with 11 bases between. This CDR3 spans 14 amino acids. Germline V gene data show CDR1 as PRHDT and CDR2 as FYEKMQ (reference sequence). The CDR3 loop reads CASSLVGGGTEAFF. CDR3 sequence (DNA): TGTGCCAGCAGCTTAGTAGGGGGTGGGACTGAAGCTTTCTTT.

The V gene is TRBV5-5, the J gene TRBJ1-4; D ambiguous. The germline V gene has CDR1 SGHKS and CDR2 YYEKEE (reference sequence). This CDR3 has 15 amino acids. Trimming stripped 2 bases from V and 7 bases from J, with 15 bases between. The chain's CDR3 is CASSFLYSGGEKLFF. The CDR3 DNA reads as TGTGCCAGCAGCTTTTTGTACAGTGGAGGTGAAAAACTGTTTTTT.

The V gene is TRBV5-6, the J gene TRBJ1-1; 10 bases map to TRBD1. Trimming removed 1 base from V and 4 bases from J; junction bases left unmatched: 7. This CDR3 comprises 16 residues. Germline CDR1 and CDR2: SGHDT and YYEEEE. CDR3 nucleotide sequence: TGTGCCAGCAGCTTGTCAGGACAGGGGGTGATCACTGAAGCTTTCTTT. It is translated as CASSLSGQGVITEAFF.

This clone was seen once. Other DNA sequences of this sample code for an identical CDR3. This rearrangement joins TRBV11-2 to TRBJ2-3; D is uncertain. Trimming pared 0 bases from V and 4 bases from J, leaving 5 bases between. The CDR3 consists of 13 residues. Germline V CDR1 and CDR2: SGHAT, FQNNGV. CDR3 DNA sequence: TGTGCCAGCAGCTTAGATCTTGCAGATACGCAGTATTTT. Its translation is CASSLDLADTQYF.